This T cell receptor beta chain was profiled in a study of CD8+CD57+ T cells in acquired aplastic anemia. In this sample, this clonotype turned up once. TCR beta VDJ and CDR3 profiles were obtained from a genomic DNA template. One entry per CDR3 protein results from TCRdb running MiXCR on the reads. The data show fewer than 150,000 distinct CDR3 sequences, with around 50% seen just once and roughly 2.6% held by the top ten. Germline lookup yields CDR1 SQVTM and CDR2 ANQGSEA. This CDR3 has 14 amino acids. Between the trimmed V and J ends, which lost 4 bases and 0 bases, there was a span of 10 bases. The rearrangement links TRBV29-1 to TRBJ1-3; D is undetermined. The clonotype was recovered from a human donor in good health, serving as a control. The sequenced sample was sorted CD4+, CD8+, or CD8+CD57+ T cells (not recorded which) from PBMCs. This CDR3 is CSVGDPSSGNTIYF. The DNA for the CDR3 is TGCAGCGTTGGTGACCCAAGCTCTGGAAACACCATATATTTT.